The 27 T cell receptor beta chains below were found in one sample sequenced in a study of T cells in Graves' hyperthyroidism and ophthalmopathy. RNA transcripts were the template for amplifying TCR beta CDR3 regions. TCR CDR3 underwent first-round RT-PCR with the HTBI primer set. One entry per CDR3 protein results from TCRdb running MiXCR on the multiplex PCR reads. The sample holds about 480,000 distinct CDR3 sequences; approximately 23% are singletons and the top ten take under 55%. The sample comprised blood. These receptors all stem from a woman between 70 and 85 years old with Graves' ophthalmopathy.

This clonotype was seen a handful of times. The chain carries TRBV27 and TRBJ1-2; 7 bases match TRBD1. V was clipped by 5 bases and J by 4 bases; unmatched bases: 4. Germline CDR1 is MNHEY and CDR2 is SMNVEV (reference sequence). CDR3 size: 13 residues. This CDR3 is CASSQRTGYGYTF. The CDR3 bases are TGTGCCAGCAGTCAAAGGACAGGCTATGGCTACACCTTC.

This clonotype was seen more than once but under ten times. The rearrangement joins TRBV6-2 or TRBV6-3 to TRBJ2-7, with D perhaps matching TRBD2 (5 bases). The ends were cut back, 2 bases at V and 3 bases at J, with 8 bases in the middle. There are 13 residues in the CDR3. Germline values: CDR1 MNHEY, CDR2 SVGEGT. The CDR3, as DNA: TGTGCCAGCAGTTACAGCGGATTCTACGAGCAGTACTTC. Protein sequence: CASSYSGFYEQYF.

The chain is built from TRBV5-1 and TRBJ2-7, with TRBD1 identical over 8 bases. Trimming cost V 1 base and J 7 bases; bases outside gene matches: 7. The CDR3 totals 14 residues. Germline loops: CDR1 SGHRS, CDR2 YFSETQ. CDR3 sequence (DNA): TGCGCCAGCAGCTTGTTTCAGGGGGCGGGGGAGCAGTACTTC. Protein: CASSLFQGAGEQYF.

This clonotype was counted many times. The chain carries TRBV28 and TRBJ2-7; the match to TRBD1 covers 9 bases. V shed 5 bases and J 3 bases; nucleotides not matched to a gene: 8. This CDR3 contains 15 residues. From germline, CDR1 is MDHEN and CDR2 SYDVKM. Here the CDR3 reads CASSTGQGSFYEQYF. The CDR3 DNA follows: TGTGCCAGCAGTACGGGACAGGGTAGCTTCTACGAGCAGTACTTC.

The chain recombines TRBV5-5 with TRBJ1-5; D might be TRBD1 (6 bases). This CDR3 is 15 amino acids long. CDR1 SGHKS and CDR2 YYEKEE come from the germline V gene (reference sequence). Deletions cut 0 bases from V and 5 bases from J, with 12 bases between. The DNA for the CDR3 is TGTGCCAGCAGCTTGGCCGTACAGGGAGATCAGCCCCAGCATTTT. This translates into CASSLAVQGDQPQHF.

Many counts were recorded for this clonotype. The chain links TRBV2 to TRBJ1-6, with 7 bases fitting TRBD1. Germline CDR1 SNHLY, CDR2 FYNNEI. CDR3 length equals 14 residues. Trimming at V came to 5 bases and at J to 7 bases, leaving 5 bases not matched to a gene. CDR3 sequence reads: CASSTGTANSPLHF. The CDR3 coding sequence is TGTGCCAGCAGTACGGGGACAGCCAATTCACCCCTCCACTTT.

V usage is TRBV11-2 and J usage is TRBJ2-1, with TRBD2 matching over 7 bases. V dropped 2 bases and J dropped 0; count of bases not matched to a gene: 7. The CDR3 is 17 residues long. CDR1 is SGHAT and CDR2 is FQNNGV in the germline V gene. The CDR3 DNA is TGTGCCAGCAGCTTAACCGGACTAGTGAGCTCCTACAATGAGCAGTTCTTC. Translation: CASSLTGLVSSYNEQFF.

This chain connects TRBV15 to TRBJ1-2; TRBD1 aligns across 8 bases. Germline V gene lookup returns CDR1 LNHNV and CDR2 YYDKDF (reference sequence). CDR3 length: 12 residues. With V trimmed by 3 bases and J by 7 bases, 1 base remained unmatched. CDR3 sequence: CATSRDRAGYTF. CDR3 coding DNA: TGTGCCACCAGCAGGGACAGGGCTGGCTACACCTTC.

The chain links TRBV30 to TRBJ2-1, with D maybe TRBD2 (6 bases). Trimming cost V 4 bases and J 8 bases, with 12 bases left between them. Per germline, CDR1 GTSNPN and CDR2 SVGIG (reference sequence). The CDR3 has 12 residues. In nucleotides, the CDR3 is TGTGCCTGGAAGGGCGGCGGGGATGAGCAGTTCTTC. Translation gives CAWKGGGDEQFF.

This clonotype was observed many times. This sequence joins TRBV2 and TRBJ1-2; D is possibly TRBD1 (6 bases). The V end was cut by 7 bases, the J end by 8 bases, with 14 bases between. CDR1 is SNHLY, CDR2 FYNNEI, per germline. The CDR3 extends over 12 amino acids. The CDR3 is CASTPGGGGYTF. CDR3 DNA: TGTGCCAGCACCCCTGGGGGCGGCGGCTACACCTTC.

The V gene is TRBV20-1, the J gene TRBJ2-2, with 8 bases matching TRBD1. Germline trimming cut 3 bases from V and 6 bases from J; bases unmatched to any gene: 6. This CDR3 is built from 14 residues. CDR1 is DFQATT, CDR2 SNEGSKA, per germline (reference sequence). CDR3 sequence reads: CSARRTGHPGELFF. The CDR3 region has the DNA TGCAGTGCTAGGCGGACAGGGCATCCCGGGGAGCTGTTTTTT.

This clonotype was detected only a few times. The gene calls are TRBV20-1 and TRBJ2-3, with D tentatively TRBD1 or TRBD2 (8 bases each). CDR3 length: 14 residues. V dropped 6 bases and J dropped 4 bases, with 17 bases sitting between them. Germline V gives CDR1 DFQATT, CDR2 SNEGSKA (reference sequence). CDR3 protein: CSALLAGQADTQYF. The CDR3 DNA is TGCAGTGCCCTCTTAGCGGGACAGGCAGATACGCAGTATTTT.

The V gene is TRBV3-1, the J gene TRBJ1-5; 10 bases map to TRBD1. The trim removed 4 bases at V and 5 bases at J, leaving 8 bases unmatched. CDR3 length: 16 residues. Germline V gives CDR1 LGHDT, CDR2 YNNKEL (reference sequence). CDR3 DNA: TGTGCCAGCAGCCCGAGGTTTGGGACAGGGGATCAGCCCCAGCATTTT. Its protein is CASSPRFGTGDQPQHF.

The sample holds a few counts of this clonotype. The CDR3 nucleotides are TGTGCCAGTAGGACGAGCGGAGGGAAAGCTTTCTTT. Its protein is CASRTSGGKAFF. The rearrangement uses TRBV19 and TRBJ1-1; D remains unclear. In germline, CDR1 is LNHDA, CDR2 SQIVND (reference sequence). Trimming took 6 bases from V and 9 from J, leaving 14 bases between them. The CDR3 contains 12 residues.

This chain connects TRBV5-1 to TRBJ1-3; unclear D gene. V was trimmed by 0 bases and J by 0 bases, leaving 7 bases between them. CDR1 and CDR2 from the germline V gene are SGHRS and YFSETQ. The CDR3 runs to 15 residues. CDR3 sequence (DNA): TGCGCCAGCAGCTTGGATATAGCCTCTGGAAACACCATATATTTT. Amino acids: CASSLDIASGNTIYF.

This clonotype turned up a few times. The CDR3 nucleotides are TGCGCCAGCAGTACTAATCAGGGGGGGACTAGCGGGAGTGAGCAGTTCTTC. The encoded protein is CASSTNQGGTSGSEQFF. V usage is TRBV5-1 and J usage is TRBJ2-1; TRBD2 matches 14 bases. The CDR3 contains 17 residues. V lost 5 bases to trimming and J lost 9 bases; unmatched junction nucleotides: 13. Germline CDR1 reads SGHRS; CDR2 reads YFSETQ.

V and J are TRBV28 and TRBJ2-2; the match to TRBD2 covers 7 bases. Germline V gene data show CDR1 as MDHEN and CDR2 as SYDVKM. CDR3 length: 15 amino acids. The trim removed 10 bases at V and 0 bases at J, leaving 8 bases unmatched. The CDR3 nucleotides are TGTGCCACGAAGCGGGGTTCCCCGAACACCGGGGAGCTGTTTTTT. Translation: CATKRGSPNTGELFF.

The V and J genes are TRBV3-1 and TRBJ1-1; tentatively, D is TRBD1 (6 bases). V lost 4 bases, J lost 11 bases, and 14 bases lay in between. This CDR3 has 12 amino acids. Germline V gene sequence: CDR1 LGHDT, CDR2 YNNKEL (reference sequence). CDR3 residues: CASSLIQGEAFF. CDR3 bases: TGTGCCAGCAGCCTCATACAGGGAGAGGCTTTCTTT.

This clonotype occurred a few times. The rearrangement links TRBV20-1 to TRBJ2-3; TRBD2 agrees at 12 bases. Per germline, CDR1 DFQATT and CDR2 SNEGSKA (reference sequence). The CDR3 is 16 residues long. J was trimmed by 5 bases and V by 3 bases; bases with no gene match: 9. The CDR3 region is CSASVLAGGPKDTQYF. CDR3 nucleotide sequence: TGCAGTGCTAGCGTGCTAGCGGGAGGGCCAAAAGATACGCAGTATTTT.

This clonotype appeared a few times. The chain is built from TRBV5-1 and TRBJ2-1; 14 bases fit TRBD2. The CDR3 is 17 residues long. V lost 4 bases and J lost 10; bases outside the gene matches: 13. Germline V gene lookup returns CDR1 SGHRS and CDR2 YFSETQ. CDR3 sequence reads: CASSEIPGLAGVREQFF. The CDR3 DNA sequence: TGCGCCAGCAGCGAAATACCGGGACTAGCGGGAGTCAGGGAGCAGTTCTTC.

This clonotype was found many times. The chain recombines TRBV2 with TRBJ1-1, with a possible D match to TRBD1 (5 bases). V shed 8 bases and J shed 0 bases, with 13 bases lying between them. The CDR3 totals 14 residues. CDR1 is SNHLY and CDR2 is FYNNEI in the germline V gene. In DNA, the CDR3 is TGTGCCAGCCTTCGGACACCAATGAACACTGAAGCTTTCTTT. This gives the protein CASLRTPMNTEAFF.

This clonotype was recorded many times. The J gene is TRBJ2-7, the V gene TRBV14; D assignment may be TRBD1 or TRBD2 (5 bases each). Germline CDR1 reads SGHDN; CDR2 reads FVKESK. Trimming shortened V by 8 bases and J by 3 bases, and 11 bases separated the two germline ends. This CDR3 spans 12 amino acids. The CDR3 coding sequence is TGTGCCAGCGGAAGAGGGGTCTACGAGCAGTACTTC. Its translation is CASGRGVYEQYF.

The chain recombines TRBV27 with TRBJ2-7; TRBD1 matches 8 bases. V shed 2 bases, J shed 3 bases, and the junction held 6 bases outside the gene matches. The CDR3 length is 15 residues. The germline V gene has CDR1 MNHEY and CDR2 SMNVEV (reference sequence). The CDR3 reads CASSLQGALVYEQYF. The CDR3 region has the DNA TGTGCCAGCAGTTTACAGGGGGCCTTGGTCTACGAGCAGTACTTC.

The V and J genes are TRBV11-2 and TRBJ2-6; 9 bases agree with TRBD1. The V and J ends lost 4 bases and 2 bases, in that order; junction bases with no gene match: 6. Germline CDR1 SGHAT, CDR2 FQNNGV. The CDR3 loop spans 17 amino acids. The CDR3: CASSSPGQGAGANVLTF. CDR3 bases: TGTGCCAGCAGCTCTCCGGGACAGGGTGCTGGGGCCAACGTCCTGACTTTC.

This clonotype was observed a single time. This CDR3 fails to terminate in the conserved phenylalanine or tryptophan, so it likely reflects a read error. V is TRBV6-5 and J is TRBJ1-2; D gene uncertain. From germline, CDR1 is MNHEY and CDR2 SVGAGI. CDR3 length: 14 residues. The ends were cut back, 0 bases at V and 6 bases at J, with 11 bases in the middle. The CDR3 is CASSYSAGNNGYTL. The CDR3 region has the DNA TGTGCCAGCAGTTACTCGGCCGGGAATAATGGCTACACCCTC.

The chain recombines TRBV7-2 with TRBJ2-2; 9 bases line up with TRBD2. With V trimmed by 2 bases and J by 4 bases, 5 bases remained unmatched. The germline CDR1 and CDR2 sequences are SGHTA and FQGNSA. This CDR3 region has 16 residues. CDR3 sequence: CASSLFAGGGTGELFF. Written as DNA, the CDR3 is TGTGCCAGCAGCTTATTTGCGGGAGGGGGCACCGGGGAGCTGTTTTTT.

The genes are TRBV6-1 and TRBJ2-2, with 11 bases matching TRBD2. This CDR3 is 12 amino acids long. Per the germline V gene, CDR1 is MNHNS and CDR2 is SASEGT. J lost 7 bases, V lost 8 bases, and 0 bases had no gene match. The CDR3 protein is CASGLAGGELFF. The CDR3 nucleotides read TGTGCCAGCGGACTAGCGGGCGGGGAGCTGTTTTTT.